What follows are 20 T cell receptor beta chains derived from one specimen sequenced in a study of memory CD4+ T cells and cytomegalovirus serostatus. Assay used: immunoSEQ multiplex PCR; TCRdb lists only in-frame clones, some missing. The table shows 25,000 to 40,000 clones, with 65% to 80% occurring only once. Single viable CD3+CD4+CD8-CD45RO+ cells were sorted as the memory CD4+ T cells. Material: memory CD4+ T cells from blood. These receptors all stem from an adult in good health and CMV-seronegative. Some clones in this sample may be carry-over from other donors' samples.

This chain links TRBV5-1 with TRBJ2-2, with unresolved D. Trimming shortened V by 0 bases and J by 7 bases, and 7 bases separated the two germline ends. The CDR3 is 13 residues long. Germline V gives CDR1 SGHRS, CDR2 YFSETQ. The CDR3 DNA follows: TGCGCCAGCAGCTTGGGGGCTAACGGGGAGCTGTTTTTT. As protein: CASSLGANGELFF.

The chain combines TRBV7-2 with TRBJ1-3, with TRBD1 as a possible D gene (6 bases). This CDR3 is built from 14 residues. Germline V gives CDR1 SGHTA, CDR2 FQGNSA. The V end was cut by 5 bases, the J end by 4 bases, with 12 bases between. The CDR3 nucleotides read TGTGCCAGCAGCCCAATTAGGGGGGGAAACACCATATATTTT. As protein: CASSPIRGGNTIYF.

This sequence joins TRBV7-2 and TRBJ1-5; D gene unclear. This CDR3 region has 13 residues. The germline V gene has CDR1 SGHTA and CDR2 FQGNSA. Trimming pared 1 base from V and 5 bases from J, leaving 6 bases between. Written as DNA, the CDR3 is TGTGCCAGCAGCTTAGGGGTGTATCAGCCCCAGCATTTT. It translates to CASSLGVYQPQHF.

This chain connects TRBV4-1 to TRBJ2-5; D gene uncertain. The CDR3 sequence is 14 residues long. The germline V gene has CDR1 MGHRA and CDR2 YSYEKL. V lost 5 bases, J lost 1 base, and 11 bases lay in between. CDR3: CASSFSLRQETQYF. The CDR3 region has the DNA TGCGCCAGCAGCTTCAGTTTACGCCAAGAGACCCAGTACTTC.

The rearrangement links TRBV7-9 to TRBJ1-5, with TRBD1 identical over 11 bases. The V segment lost 5 bases and the J segment 11 bases; nucleotides outside the gene matches: 8. This CDR3 is built from 14 residues. From germline, CDR1 is SEHNR and CDR2 FQNEAQ (reference sequence). CDR3 coding DNA: TGTGCCAGCAGCAACCTTCGGGACAGGGGGGCCCAGCATTTT. Its translation: CASSNLRDRGAQHF.

V gene TRBV18 combines with J gene TRBJ2-3; D ambiguous. Germline loops: CDR1 KGHSH, CDR2 LQKENI. Trimming cost V 5 bases and J 1 base, with 10 bases left between them. The CDR3 sequence is 14 residues long. The CDR3 coding sequence is TGTGCCAGCTCATACGCGTCAGGCACAGATACGCAGTATTTT. It yields the protein CASSYASGTDTQYF.

The genes are TRBV6-1 and TRBJ2-7; D gene unclear. V dropped 3 bases and J dropped 1 base, with 16 bases sitting between them. The CDR3 covers 16 residues. In germline, CDR1 is MNHNS, CDR2 SASEGT. The CDR3 spells CASSDRVQKVSYEQYF. CDR3 bases: TGTGCCAGCAGTGACCGGGTCCAGAAGGTATCCTACGAGCAGTACTTC.

On this clone: The same CDR3 is also encoded by other DNA sequences in this sample. The chain uses TRBV7-9 and TRBJ2-1; 9 positions match TRBD2. Germline V lookup: CDR1 SEHNR, CDR2 FQNEAQ (reference sequence). J was trimmed by 2 bases and V by 0 bases; bases with no gene match: 5. The CDR3 length is 17 residues. The CDR3 DNA reads as TGTGCCAGCAGCTTAGCCTCTCGCGGGGGGGCCTACAATGAGCAGTTCTTC. It encodes CASSLASRGGAYNEQFF.

The count of this clone is one. The chain couples TRBV4-3 to TRBJ1-2; D uncertain. V was trimmed by 2 bases and J by 4 bases, leaving 8 bases between them. Per germline, CDR1 LGHNA and CDR2 YSLEER. This CDR3 contains 13 residues. The CDR3 here is CASSQTAVYGYTF. In DNA form, the CDR3 reads TGCGCCAGCAGCCAAACTGCGGTCTATGGCTACACCTTC.

V usage is TRBV5-1 and J usage is TRBJ2-7; possible D gene TRBD1, 5 bases. CDR1 is SGHRS, CDR2 YFSETQ, per germline. CDR3 size: 14 residues. Trimming stripped 0 bases from V and 0 bases from J, with 7 bases between. The CDR3 here is CASSLGQRSYEQYF. CDR3 sequence (DNA): TGCGCCAGCAGCTTGGGACAGCGCTCCTACGAGCAGTACTTC.

The chain uses TRBV7-3 and TRBJ2-2, with TRBD1 matching over 8 bases. Germline loops: CDR1 SGHTA, CDR2 FQGTGA. Trimming removed 4 bases from V and 3 bases from J; junction bases left unmatched: 7. The CDR3 extends over 16 amino acids. As DNA, the CDR3 is TGTGCCAGCAGCTCCCGACAGGGGAGTTACACCGGGGAGCTGTTTTTT. It translates to CASSSRQGSYTGELFF. Full variable domain (rest looked up from reference TRBV7-3 and TRBJ2-2): GAGVSQTPSNKVTEKGKYVELRCDPISGHTALYWYRQSLGQGPEFLIYFQGTGAADDSGLPNDRFFAVRPEGSVSTLKIQRTERGDSAVYLCASSSRQGSYTGELFFGEGSRLTVL.

This sequence joins TRBV6-4 and TRBJ2-7; D unresolved. Germline loops: CDR1 MRHNA, CDR2 SNTAGT. The CDR3 sequence is 13 residues long. The CDR3 here is CVQLWASSYEQYF. The CDR3 DNA reads as TGTGTCCAGCTATGGGCTAGCTCCTACGAGCAGTACTTC.

This sequence joins TRBV19 and TRBJ1-5, with D possibly being TRBD1 (6 bases). The CDR3 has 17 amino acids. Per germline, CDR1 LNHDA and CDR2 SQIVND (reference sequence). With 6 bases removed from V and 1 base from J, the gap between germline ends came to 19 bases. The CDR3 loop is CASRDPRGYTSNQPQHF. DNA of the CDR3: TGTGCCAGTAGGGACCCGAGGGGGTATACGAGCAATCAGCCCCAGCATTTT.

This clone counts as medium-sized (0.01 to 0.1%). The chain has TRBV5-4 and TRBJ1-1; TRBD1 matches at 7 bases. The CDR3 sequence is 14 residues long. The germline CDR1 and CDR2 sequences are SGHNT and YYREEE (reference sequence). V shed 2 bases and J 5 bases; nucleotides not matched to a gene: 6. CDR3 in amino acids: CASSFEGAGTEAFF. The CDR3, as DNA: TGTGCCAGCAGCTTTGAGGGGGCCGGGACTGAAGCTTTCTTT.

The chain joins TRBV6-5 to TRBJ2-7, with D perhaps being TRBD1 or TRBD2 (6 bases each). The CDR3 is 12 amino acids. The germline V gene has CDR1 MNHEY and CDR2 SVGAGI. V was cut by 2 bases and J by 6 bases, with 8 bases left in between. The CDR3 spells CASSYGGGEQYF. CDR3 in DNA: TGTGCCAGCAGTTACGGAGGGGGCGAGCAGTACTTC.

V gene TRBV7-2 combines with J gene TRBJ1-2; no reliable D call. Per the germline V gene, CDR1 is SGHTA and CDR2 is FQGNSA. The V end was cut by 5 bases, the J end by 8 bases, with 9 bases between. The CDR3 is 11 amino acids. In DNA, the CDR3 is TGTGCCAGCAGCATCCTTAGAGGCTACACCTTC. Its protein product is CASSILRGYTF.

This clone was observed once. The chain recombines TRBV4-1 with TRBJ1-2, with a tentative D call TRBD1 (6 bases). Trimming removed 1 base at V and 3 bases at J, with 12 bases between. The CDR3 spans 15 residues. CDR1 is MGHRA and CDR2 is YSYEKL in the germline V gene. The CDR3 DNA sequence: TGCGCCAGCAGCCAAGGAGAGAACAGGGACTATGGCTACACCTTC. Protein product: CASSQGENRDYGYTF.

The CDR3, as DNA: TGTGCCAGCTCACCAAACAGGGGCACTACACAAGAGACCCAGTACTTC. Its protein is CASSPNRGTTQETQYF. V usage is TRBV18 and J usage is TRBJ2-5; 7 positions match TRBD1. The CDR3 runs 16 residues. V shed 2 bases and J 2 bases; nucleotides not matched to a gene: 8. Germline V gene lookup returns CDR1 KGHSH and CDR2 LQKENI.

The sample holds a few counts of this clone. The J gene is TRBJ1-2, the V gene TRBV20-1; 7 bases agree with TRBD1. In germline, CDR1 is DFQATT, CDR2 SNEGSKA (reference sequence). CDR3 length equals 11 residues. CDR3 DNA: TGCAAGCGTAAGGGGGCGGGGGGCTACACCTTC. This translates into CKRKGAGGYTF.

The chain combines TRBV4-2 with TRBJ1-3, with D unresolved. The germline CDR1 and CDR2 sequences are LGHNA and YNFKEQ. The ends were cut back, 1 base at V and 0 bases at J, with 7 bases in the middle. The CDR3 has 15 amino acids. DNA for the CDR3: TGTGCCAGCAGCCAAGGTCGGAGCTCTGGAAACACCATATATTTT. It specifies CASSQGRSSGNTIYF.